A selection of T cell receptor beta chains follows, all from one sample in a study of T-cell reconstitution after alpha-beta-depleted transplantation in children. TCRdb processed the PCR reads anew with MiXCR; each CDR3 protein has one entry. The sample holds 83,000 or so distinct CDR3 sequences; 7% to 10% are singletons and the top ten take about 7%. The source material was PBMCs from the stem cell graft donor, sampled from the stem cell graft. The receptors shown here come from a human donor who donated a stem cell graft to a child with congenital amegakaryocytic thrombocytopenia. Both conserved end residues are trimmed from each CDR3. Rows give clone size only sometimes, using once, few, many, or a class for an expanded clone.

J	V	size	CDR3
TRBJ2-3	TRBV11-1	many	ASSYRTSGGGGTDTQY
TRBJ2-5	TRBV7-2	.	ASSLVAGNQETQY
TRBJ2-7	TRBV3-1	many	ASSHLEREQY
TRBJ2-2	TRBV6-1	many	ASSEADTGELF
TRBJ1-5	TRBV20-1	many	SARGRDLNQPQH
TRBJ2-1	TRBV20-1	many	SATTSATFYNEQF
TRBJ1-1	TRBV24-1	many	AAGDRGRTEAF
TRBJ2-7	TRBV7-9	many	ASRQASGGVYEQY
TRBJ2-5	TRBV7-2	.	ASGPHPNLFQETQY
TRBJ2-3	TRBV3-1	many	ASSDVGREGTDTQY
TRBJ1-3	TRBV18	.	ASSPIGTSSGNTIY
TRBJ2-1	TRBV15	many	ATSRDWPRQGGSGEQF
TRBJ2-7	TRBV20-1	many	SATEASYEQY
TRBJ2-7	TRBV5-1	many	ASSSVLAGGTYEQY
TRBJ1-2	TRBV12-3/TRBV12-4	many	ASSHGGDGYT
TRBJ1-1	TRBV10-3	many	AIRDPVNTEAF
TRBJ2-4	TRBV5-4	many	ASSLDPLVAKNIQY
TRBJ2-1	TRBV7-8	many	ASSLLPGGGGNEQF
TRBJ2-7	TRBV12-3/TRBV12-4	many	ASSLDWVANSYEQY
TRBJ2-7	TRBV29-1	many	SARDTTYEQY
TRBJ1-2	TRBV20-1	many	TASATGETGYT
TRBJ2-3	TRBV5-1	many	ASSLEKVGDTQY
TRBJ1-6	TRBV4-2	few	ASNSPGGGNSPLH
TRBJ1-4	TRBV20-1	.	SASSRGEKLF
TRBJ2-1	TRBV20-1	many	SPGLAGNNEQF
TRBJ1-1	TRBV5-1	many	ASSSAGVNTEAF
TRBJ2-7	TRBV4-3	many	ASSQSWNSYEQY
TRBJ2-3	TRBV20-1	many	SASWGGTDTQY
TRBJ2-1	TRBV12-3/TRBV12-4	many	ASGSYNEQF
TRBJ2-7	TRBV7-9	many	ASSLAGQTYEQY
TRBJ2-3	TRBV18	many	ASSENNRGLKDTQY
TRBJ1-1	TRBV29-1	many	SVSPGMDTEAF
TRBJ2-3	TRBV20-1	many	SASRGLAISTDTQY
TRBJ1-2	TRBV19	many	ASSFDSNYGYT
TRBJ2-7	TRBV5-4	many	ASSLTPPGGQGSSYEQY
TRBJ2-3	TRBV5-1	many	ASSSGIDTDTQY
TRBJ2-2	TRBV5-1	many	ASSLTGGTGELF
TRBJ2-7	TRBV10-2	.	ASRDKDYEQY
TRBJ2-7	TRBV3-1	many	ASSRQGMIHEQY
TRBJ2-7	TRBV5-1	many	ASFPGGAAYEQY
TRBJ2-2	TRBV27	many	ASRWGVTGELF
TRBJ2-1	TRBV5-8	.	ASSQPGLAVYNGQF
TRBJ1-1	TRBV7-2	many	ASSLSRVMNTEAF
TRBJ2-2	TRBV3-1	many	ASSQASGELF
TRBJ1-5	TRBV6-5	few	ASSPRSLNQPQH
TRBJ2-3	TRBV28	many	ASSPRTGSTDTQY
TRBJ1-6	TRBV20-1	.	SARASTGQSPLH
TRBJ1-4	TRBV28	.	ASSTQRNLNEKLF
TRBJ2-7	TRBV6-5	many	ASSQYLMSEQY
TRBJ2-7	TRBV20-1	many	SAAGLAGTYEQY
TRBJ2-5	TRBV7-8	many	ASSLGDQETQY
TRBJ1-1	TRBV4-1	many	ASSRPPGETEAF
TRBJ2-5	TRBV7-2	many	ASSAFGETQY
TRBJ2-1	TRBV10-3	many	AISDVGNEQF
TRBJ1-3	TRBV11-1	.	ASSSTVTGGTGNTIY